This T cell receptor (beta chain) was obtained from a study of Ad26.COV2.S vaccination and SARS-CoV-2 variants. Findings of the study overall: Relative to placebo recipients, vaccine recipients exhibited elevated spike-specific TCR breadth.

Unmatched junction bases numbered 10, after V lost 4 bases and J lost 8 bases. The CDR3 covers 15 residues. CDR1 is LGHDT, CDR2 YNNKEL, per germline (reference sequence). Concerning this clone itself: Its cognate antigen is unknown.

Treatment meaning: some 20 received Ad26.COV2.S at low or high dose, single or two shots; about 5 received placebo; per-sample allocation not given. Specimens were obtained on day 63 following the first vaccine or placebo injection. Libraries were prepared by immunoSEQ multiplex PCR; TCRdb keeps only in-frame clonotypes and omits some of them. The sample carries 250,000 to 300,000 clones, roughly 86% recorded once. The chain combines TRBV3-1 (or the pseudogene TRBV3-2) with TRBJ2-1, with 8 bases fitting TRBD1. The sample in question was peripheral blood, obtained in a trial of Ad26.COV2.S vaccine versus placebo. The TCR sequence derives from a person aged 18-60 years who received the Ad26.COV2.S COVID-19 vaccine or a placebo. In nucleotides, the CDR3 is TGTGCCAGCAGCCCCCGCCAGGGGGCATGGGATGAGCAGTTCTTC. It translates to CASSPRQGAWDEQFF.